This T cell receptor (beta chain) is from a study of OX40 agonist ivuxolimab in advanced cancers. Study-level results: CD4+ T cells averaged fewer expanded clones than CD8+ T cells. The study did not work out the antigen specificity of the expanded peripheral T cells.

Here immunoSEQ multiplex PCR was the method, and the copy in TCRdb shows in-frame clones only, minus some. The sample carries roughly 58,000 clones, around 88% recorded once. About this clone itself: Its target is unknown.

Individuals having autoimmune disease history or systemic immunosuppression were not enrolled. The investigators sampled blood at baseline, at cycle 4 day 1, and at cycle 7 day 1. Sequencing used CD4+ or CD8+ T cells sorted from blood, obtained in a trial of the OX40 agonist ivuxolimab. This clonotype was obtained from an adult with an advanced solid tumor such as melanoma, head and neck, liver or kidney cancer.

CDR3 region: CASSIIGGGYTF. The CDR3 nucleotides read TGTGCCAGTAGTATTATCGGAGGAGGCTACACCTTC. V is TRBV19 and J is TRBJ1-2; no definite D call. Germline V CDR1 and CDR2: LNHDA, SQIVND (reference sequence). The CDR3 has 12 amino acids. The ends were cut back, 3 bases at V and 8 bases at J, with 10 bases in the middle.